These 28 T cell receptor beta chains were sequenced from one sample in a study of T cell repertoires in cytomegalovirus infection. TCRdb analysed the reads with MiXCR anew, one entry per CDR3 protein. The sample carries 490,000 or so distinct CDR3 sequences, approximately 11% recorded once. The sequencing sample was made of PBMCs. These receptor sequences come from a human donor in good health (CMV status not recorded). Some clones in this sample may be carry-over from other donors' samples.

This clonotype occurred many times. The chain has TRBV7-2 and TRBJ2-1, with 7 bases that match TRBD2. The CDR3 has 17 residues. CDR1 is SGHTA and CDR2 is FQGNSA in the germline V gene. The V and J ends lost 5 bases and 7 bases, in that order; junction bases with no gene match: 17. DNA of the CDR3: TGTGCCAGCAGCCCTGGTGAGCGGGAATGGGGACCGAATGAGCAGTTCTTC. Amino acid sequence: CASSPGEREWGPNEQFF. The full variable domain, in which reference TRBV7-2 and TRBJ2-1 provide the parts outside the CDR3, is GAGVSQSPSNKVTEKGKDVELRCDPISGHTALYWYRQSLGQGLEFLIYFQGNSAPDKSGLPSDRFSAERTGGSVSTLTIQRTQQEDSAVYLCASSPGEREWGPNEQFFGPGTRLTVL.

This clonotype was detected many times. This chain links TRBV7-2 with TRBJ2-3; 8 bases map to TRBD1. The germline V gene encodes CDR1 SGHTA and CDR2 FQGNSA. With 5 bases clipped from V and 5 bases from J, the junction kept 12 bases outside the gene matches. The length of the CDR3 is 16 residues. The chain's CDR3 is CASSARQGPGVDTQYF. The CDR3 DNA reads TGTGCCAGCAGCGCTCGACAGGGGCCTGGAGTAGATACGCAGTATTTT.

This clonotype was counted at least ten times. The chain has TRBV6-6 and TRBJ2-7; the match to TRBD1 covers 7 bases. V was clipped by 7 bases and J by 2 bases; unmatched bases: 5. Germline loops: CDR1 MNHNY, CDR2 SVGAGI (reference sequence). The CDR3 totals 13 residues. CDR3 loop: CASTLGTAYEQYF. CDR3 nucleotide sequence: TGTGCCAGCACTCTGGGGACAGCCTACGAGCAGTACTTC.

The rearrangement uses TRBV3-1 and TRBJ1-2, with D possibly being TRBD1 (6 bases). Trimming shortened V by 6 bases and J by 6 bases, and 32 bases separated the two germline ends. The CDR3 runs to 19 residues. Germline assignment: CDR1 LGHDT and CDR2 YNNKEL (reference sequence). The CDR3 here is CASSPLDGTPPPAGHGYTF. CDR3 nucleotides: TGTGCCAGCAGTCCTCTTGATGGGACACCCCCCCCGGCGGGTCATGGCTACACCTTC.

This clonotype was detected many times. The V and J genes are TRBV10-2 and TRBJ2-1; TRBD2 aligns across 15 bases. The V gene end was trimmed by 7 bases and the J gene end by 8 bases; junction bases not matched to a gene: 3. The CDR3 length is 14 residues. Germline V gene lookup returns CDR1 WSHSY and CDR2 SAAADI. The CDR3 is CASTGTSGGYEQFF. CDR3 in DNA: TGCGCCAGCACTGGGACTAGCGGGGGGTATGAGCAGTTCTTC.

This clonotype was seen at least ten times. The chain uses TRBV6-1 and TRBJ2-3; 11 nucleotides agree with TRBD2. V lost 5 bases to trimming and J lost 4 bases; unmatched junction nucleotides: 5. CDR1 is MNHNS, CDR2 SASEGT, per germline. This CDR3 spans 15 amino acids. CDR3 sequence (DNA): TGTGCCAGCAGTTCGGGACTAGCGGACTCAGATACGCAGTATTTT. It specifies CASSSGLADSDTQYF.

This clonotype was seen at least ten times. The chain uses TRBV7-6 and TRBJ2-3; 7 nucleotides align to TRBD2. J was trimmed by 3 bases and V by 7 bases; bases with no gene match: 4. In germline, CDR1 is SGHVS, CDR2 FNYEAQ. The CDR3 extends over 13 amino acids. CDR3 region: CASIGEGTDTQYF. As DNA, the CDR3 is TGTGCCAGCATTGGGGAGGGAACAGATACGCAGTATTTT.

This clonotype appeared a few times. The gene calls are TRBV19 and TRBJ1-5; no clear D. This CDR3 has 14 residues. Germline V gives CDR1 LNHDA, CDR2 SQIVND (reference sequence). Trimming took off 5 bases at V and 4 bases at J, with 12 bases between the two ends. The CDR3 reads CASSLPTRNQPQHF. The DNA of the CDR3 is TGTGCCAGTAGTCTACCGACTCGGAATCAGCCCCAGCATTTT.

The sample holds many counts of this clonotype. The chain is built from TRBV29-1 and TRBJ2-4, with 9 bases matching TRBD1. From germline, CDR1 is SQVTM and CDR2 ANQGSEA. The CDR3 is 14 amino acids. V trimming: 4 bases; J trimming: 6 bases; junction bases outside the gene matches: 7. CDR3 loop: CSVGPGTGTNIQYF. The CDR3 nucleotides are TGCAGCGTTGGCCCCGGGACAGGGACAAACATTCAGTACTTC.

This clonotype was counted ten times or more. The CDR3 reads CASSEGAGTGYEKLFF. The CDR3 DNA follows: TGTGCCAGCAGTGAAGGGGCCGGGACAGGGTACGAAAAACTGTTTTTT. The chain has TRBV2 and TRBJ1-4, with 9 positions matching TRBD1. This CDR3 has 16 residues. CDR1 is SNHLY, CDR2 FYNNEI, per germline. V dropped 1 base and J dropped 8; count of bases not matched to a gene: 8.

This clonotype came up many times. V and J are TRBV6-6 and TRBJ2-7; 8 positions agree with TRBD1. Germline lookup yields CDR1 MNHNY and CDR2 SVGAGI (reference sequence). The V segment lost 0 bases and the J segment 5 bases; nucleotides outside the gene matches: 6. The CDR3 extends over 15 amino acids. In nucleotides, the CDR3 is TGTGCCAGCAGTTACTCGAGGGACAGGCGACACGAGCAGTACTTC. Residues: CASSYSRDRRHEQYF.

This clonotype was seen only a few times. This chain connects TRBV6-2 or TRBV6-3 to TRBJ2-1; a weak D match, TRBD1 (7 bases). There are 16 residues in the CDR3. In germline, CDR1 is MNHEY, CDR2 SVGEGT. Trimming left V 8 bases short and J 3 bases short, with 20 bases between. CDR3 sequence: CASGVRGDSDYNEQFF. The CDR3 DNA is TGTGCCAGCGGAGTTAGGGGGGACAGCGACTACAATGAGCAGTTCTTC.

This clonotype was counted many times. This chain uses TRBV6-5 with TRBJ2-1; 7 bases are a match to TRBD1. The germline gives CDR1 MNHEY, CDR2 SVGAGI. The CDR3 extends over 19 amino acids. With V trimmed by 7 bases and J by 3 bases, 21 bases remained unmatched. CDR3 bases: TGTGCCAGCACCAAGAAGGCCACAGGGGCCTATTTGTACTACAATGAGCAGTTCTTC. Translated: CASTKKATGAYLYYNEQFF.

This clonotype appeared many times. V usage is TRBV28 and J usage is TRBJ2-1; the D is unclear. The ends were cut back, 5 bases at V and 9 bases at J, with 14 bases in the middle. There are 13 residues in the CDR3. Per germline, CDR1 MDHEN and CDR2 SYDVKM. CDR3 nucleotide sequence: TGTGCCAGCAGTCAAAGGGTGTTGGGTGAGCAGTTCTTC. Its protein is CASSQRVLGEQFF.

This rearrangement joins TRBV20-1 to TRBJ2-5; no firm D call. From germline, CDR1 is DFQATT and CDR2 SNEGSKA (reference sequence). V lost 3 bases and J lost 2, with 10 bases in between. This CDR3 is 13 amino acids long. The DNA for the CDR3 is TGCAGTGCTAGGGATTTAGGGCAAGAGACCCAGTACTTC. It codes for CSARDLGQETQYF.

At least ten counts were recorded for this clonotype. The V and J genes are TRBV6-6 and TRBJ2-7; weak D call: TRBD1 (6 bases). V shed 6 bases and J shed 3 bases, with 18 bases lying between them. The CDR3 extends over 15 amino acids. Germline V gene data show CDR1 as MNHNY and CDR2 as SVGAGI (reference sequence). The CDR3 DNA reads TGTGCCAGCAGGACGAACAGGGAGAAGGTCTACGAGCAGTACTTC. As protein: CASRTNREKVYEQYF.

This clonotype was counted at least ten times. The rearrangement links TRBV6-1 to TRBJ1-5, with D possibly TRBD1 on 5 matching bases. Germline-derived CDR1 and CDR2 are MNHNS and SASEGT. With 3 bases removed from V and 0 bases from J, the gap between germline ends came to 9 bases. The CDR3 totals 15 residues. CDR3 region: CASSDRTNSNQPQHF. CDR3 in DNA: TGTGCCAGCAGTGATAGGACAAATAGCAATCAGCCCCAGCATTTT.

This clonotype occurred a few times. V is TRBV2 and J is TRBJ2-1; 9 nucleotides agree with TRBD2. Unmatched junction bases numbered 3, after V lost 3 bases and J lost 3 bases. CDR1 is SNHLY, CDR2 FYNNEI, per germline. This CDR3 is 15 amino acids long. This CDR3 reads CASSEASGVYNEQFF. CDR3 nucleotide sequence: TGTGCCAGCAGTGAGGCTAGCGGGGTCTACAATGAGCAGTTCTTC.

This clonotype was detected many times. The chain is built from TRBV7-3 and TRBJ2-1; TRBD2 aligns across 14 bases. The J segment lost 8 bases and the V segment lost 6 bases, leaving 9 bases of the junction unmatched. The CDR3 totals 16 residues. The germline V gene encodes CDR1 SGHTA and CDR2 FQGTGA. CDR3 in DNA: TGTGCCAGCAGTCCGAGGACTAGCGGGAGGAGGTATGAGCAGTTCTTC. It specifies CASSPRTSGRRYEQFF.

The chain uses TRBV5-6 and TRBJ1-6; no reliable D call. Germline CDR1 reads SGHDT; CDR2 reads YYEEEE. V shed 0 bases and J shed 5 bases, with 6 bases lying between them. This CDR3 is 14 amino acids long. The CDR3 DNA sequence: TGTGCCAGCAGCTTGGACATAAATAATTCACCCCTCCACTTT. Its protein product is CASSLDINNSPLHF. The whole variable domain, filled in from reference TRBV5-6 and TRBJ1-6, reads DAGVTQSPTHLIKTRGQQVTLRCSPKSGHDTVSWYQQALGQGPQFIFQYYEEEERQRGNFPDRFSGHQFPNYSSELNVNALLLGDSALYLCASSLDINNSPLHFGNGTRLTVT.

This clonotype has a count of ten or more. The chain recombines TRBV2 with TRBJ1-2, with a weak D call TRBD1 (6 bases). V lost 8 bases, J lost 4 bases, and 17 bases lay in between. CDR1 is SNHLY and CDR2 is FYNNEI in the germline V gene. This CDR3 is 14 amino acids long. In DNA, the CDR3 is TGTGCCAGCGAGGGGTCAGGGACAATCTATGGCTACACCTTC. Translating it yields CASEGSGTIYGYTF.

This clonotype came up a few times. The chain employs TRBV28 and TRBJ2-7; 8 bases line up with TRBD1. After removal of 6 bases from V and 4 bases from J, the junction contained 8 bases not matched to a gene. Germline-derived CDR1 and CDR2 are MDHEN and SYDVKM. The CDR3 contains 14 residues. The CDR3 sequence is CASRLDRGWYEQYF. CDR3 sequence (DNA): TGTGCCAGCAGACTTGACAGGGGCTGGTACGAGCAGTACTTC.

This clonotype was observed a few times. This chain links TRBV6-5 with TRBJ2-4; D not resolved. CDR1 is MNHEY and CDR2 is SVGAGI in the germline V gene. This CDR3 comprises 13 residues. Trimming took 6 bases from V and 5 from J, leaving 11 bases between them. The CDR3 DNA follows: TGTGCCAGCAGGATTTCTCCCGAAAACATTCAGTACTTC. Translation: CASRISPENIQYF.

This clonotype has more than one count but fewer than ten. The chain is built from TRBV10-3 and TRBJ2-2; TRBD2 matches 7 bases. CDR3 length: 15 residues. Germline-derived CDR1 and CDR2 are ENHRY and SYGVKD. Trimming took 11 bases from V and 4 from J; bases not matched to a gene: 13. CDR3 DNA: TGTGCCTCGGCGCGTCTAGCGGATGGCACCGGGGAGCTGTTTTTT. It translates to CASARLADGTGELFF.

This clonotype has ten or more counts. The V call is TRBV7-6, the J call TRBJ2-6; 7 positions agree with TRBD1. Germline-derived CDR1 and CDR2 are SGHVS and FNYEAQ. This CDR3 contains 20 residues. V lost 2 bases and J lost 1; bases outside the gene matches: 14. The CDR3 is CASSLSDSGTAFSGANVLTF. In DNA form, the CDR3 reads TGTGCCAGCAGCTTAAGCGACTCCGGGACAGCCTTTTCTGGGGCCAACGTCCTGACTTTC.

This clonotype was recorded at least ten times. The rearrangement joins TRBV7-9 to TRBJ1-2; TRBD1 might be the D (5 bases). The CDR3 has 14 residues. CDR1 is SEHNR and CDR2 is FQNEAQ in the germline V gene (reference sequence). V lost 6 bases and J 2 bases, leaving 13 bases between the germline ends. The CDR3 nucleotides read TGTGCCAGCAGACCCACGGGACGGAACTATGGCTACACCTTC. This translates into CASRPTGRNYGYTF.

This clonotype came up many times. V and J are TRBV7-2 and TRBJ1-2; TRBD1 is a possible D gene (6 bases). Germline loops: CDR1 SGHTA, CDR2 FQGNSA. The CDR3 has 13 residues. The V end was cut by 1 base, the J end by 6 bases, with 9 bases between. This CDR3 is CASSLGGGDGYTF. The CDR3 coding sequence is TGTGCCAGCAGCTTAGGAGGGGGGGATGGCTACACCTTC.

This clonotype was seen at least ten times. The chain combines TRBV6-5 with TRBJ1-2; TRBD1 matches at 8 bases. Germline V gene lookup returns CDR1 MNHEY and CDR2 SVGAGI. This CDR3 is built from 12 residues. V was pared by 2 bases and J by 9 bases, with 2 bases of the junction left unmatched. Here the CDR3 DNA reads TGTGCCAGCAGTTACAGGACAGGGAGCTACACCTTC. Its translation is CASSYRTGSYTF.